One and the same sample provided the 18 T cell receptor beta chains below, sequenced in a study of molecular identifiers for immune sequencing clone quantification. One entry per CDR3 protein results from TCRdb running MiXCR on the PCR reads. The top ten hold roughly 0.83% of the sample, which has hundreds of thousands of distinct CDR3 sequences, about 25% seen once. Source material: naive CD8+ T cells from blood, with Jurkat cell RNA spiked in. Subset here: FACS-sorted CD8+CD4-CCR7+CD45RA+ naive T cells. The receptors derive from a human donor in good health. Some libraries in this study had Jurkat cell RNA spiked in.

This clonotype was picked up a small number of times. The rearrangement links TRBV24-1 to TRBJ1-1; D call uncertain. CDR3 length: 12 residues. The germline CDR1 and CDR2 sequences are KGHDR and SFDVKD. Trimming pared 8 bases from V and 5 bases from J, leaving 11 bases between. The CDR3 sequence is CATNNAGTEAFF. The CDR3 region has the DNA TGTGCCACCAACAACGCCGGGACTGAAGCTTTCTTT.

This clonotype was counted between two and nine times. CDR3 region: CASSLGTGAIEQYF. CDR3 coding DNA: TGTGCCAGCAGCTTAGGGACAGGGGCCATCGAGCAGTACTTC. V is TRBV7-2 and J is TRBJ2-7, with 9 bases fitting TRBD1. Losses at the gene ends were 1 base for V and 6 bases for J; bases not matched to a gene: 4. The CDR3 contains 14 residues. The germline V gene encodes CDR1 SGHTA and CDR2 FQGNSA.

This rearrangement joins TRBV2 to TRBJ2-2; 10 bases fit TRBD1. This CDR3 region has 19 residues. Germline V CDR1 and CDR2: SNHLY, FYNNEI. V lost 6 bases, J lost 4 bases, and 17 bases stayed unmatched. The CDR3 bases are TGTGCCAGCAGCAACCCCCGGGACAGGGGTACGGGTAGCACCGGGGAGCTGTTTTTT. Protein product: CASSNPRDRGTGSTGELFF. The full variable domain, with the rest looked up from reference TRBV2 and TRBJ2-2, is EPEVTQTPSHQVTQMGQEVILRCVPISNHLYFYWYRQILGQKVEFLVSFYNNEISEKSEIFDDQFSVERPDGSNFTLKIRSTKLEDSAMYFCASSNPRDRGTGSTGELFFGEGSRLTVL.

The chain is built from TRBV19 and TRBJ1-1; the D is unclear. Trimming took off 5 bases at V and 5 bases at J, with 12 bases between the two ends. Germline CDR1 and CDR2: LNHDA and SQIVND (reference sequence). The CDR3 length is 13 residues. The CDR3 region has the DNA TGTGCCAGTAGTTCCCTTCGACTGACTGAAGCTTTCTTT. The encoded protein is CASSSLRLTEAFF. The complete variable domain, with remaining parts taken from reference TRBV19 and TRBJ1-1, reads DGGITQSPKYLFRKEGQNVTLSCEQNLNHDAMYWYRQDPGQGLRLIYYSQIVNDFQKGDIAEGYSVSREKKESFPLTVTSAQKNPTAFYLCASSSLRLTEAFFGQGTRLTVV.

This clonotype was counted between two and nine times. This chain's CDR3 is CASILAGGLSYEQYF. CDR3 in DNA: TGTGCCAGCATTCTAGCGGGGGGACTCTCCTACGAGCAGTACTTC. This chain joins TRBV2 and TRBJ2-7; 11 bases are a match to TRBD2. The V gene end was trimmed by 7 bases and the J gene end by 0 bases; junction bases not matched to a gene: 5. The CDR3 runs 15 residues. CDR1 and CDR2 from the germline V gene are SNHLY and FYNNEI.

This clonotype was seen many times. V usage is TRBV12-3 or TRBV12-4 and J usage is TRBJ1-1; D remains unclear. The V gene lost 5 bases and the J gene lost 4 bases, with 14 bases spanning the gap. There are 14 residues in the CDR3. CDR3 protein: CASSILPGGTEAFF. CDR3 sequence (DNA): TGTGCCAGCAGTATACTACCAGGAGGCACTGAAGCTTTCTTT.

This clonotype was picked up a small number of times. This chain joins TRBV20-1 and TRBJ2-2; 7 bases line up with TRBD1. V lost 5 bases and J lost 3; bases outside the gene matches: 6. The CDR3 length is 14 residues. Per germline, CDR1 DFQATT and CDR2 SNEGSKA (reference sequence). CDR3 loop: CSAPRQGYTGELFF. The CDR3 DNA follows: TGCAGTGCTCCGCGACAGGGTTACACCGGGGAGCTGTTTTTT.

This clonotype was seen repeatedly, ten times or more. The DNA of the CDR3 is TGTGCCAGCAGGGACCGGGACCTCGGGGCCAAAAACATTCAGTACTTC. This translates into CASRDRDLGAKNIQYF. The rearrangement joins TRBV12-3 or TRBV12-4 to TRBJ2-4; D could derive from TRBD1 or TRBD2 (5 bases each). This CDR3 is built from 16 residues. Trimming took 6 bases from V and 1 from J, leaving 16 bases between them.

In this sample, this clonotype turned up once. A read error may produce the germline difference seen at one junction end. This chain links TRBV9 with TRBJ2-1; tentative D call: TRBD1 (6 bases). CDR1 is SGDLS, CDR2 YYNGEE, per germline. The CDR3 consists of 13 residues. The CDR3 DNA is TGTGCCAGCAGCGCCAGGGGCGGTGGTGAGCAGTCCTTC. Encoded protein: CASSARGGGEQSF.

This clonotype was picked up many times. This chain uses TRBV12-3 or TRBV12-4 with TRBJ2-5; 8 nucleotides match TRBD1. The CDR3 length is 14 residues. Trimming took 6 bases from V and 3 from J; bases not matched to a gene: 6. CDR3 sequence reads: CASSPTGVEETQYF. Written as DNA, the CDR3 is TGTGCCAGCAGCCCGACAGGGGTGGAAGAGACCCAGTACTTC.

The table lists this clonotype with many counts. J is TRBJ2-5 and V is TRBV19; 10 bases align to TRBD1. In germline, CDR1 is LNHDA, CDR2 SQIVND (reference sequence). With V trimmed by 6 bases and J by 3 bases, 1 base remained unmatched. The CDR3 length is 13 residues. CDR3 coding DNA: TGTGCCAGTAGAGGGACAGGGGAAGAGACCCAGTACTTC. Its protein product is CASRGTGEETQYF.

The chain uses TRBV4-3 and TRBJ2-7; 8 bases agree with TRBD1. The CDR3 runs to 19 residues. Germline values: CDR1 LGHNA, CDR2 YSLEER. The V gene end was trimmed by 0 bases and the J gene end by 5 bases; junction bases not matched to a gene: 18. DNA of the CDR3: TGCGCCAGCAGCCAAGATTACAGGGGGACCTTATTCGGTGTCCACGAGCAGTACTTC. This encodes CASSQDYRGTLFGVHEQYF.

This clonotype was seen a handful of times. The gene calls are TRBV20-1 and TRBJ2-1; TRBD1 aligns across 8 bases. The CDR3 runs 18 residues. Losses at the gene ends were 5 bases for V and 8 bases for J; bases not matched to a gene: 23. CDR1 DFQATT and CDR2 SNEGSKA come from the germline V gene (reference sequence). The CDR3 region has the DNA TGCAGTGCTCCTCAGCCGGGACAGGTTCGGGTTTTTATCTATGAGCAGTTCTTC. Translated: CSAPQPGQVRVFIYEQFF.

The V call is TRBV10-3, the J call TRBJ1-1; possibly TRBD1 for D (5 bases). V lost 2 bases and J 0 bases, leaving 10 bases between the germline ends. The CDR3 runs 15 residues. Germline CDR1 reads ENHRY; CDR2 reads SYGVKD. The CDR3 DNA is TGTGCCATCAGTGAGGGGGGTTATTTGAACACTGAAGCTTTCTTT. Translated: CAISEGGYLNTEAFF.

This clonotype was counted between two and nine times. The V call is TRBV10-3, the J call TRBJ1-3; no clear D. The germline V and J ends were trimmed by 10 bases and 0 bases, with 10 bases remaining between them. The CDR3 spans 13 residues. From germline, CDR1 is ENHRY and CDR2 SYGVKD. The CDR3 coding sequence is TGTGCCACCCTTGGGATCTCTGGAAACACCATATATTTT. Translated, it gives CATLGISGNTIYF.

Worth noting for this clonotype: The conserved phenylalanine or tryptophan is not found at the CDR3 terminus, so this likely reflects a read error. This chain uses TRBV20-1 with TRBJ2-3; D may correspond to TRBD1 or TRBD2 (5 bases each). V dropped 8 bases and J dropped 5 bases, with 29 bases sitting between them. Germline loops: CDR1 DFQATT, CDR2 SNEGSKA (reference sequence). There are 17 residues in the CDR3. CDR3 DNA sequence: TGCAGTCTCAGAGCCCCGACCGGGGCCTTTGGGCAAGATACGCAGTATTCT. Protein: CSLRAPTGAFGQDTQYS.

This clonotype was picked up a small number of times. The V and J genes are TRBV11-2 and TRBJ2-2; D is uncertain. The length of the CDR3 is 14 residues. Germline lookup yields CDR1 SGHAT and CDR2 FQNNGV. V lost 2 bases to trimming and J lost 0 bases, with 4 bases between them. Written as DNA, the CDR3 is TGTGCCAGCAGCTTATTCCCGAACACCGGGGAGCTGTTTTTT. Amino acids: CASSLFPNTGELFF.

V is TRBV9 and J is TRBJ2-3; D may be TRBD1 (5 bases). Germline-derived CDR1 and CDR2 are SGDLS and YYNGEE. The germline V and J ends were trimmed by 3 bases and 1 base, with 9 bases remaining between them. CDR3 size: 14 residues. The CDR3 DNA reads TGTGCCAGCAGCGACAGGTATGGCACAGATACGCAGTATTTT. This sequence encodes CASSDRYGTDTQYF.